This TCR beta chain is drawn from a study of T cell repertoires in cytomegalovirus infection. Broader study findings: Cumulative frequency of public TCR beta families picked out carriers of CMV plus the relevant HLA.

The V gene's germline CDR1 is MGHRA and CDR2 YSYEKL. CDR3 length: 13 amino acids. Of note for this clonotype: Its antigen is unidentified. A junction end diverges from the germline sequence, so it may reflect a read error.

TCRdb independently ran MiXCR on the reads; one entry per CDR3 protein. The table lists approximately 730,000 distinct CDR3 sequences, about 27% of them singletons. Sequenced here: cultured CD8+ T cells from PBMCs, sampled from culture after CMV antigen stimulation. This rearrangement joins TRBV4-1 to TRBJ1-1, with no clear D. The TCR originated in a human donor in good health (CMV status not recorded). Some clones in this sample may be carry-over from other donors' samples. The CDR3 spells CASSQERTVEASF. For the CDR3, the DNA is TGCGCCAGCAGCCAAGAAAGGACGGTTGAAGCTTCCTTT.